Each of the 13 T cell receptor beta chains below was sequenced from the same sample in a study of regulatory T cells in long-lasting Graves disease. As for time point: newly diagnosed GD, antithyroid drugs for less than 3 months. Following extraction of RNA from PBMCs, that RNA was used to make the TCR library. Relying on iRepertoire HTBI primers and Arm-PCR of CDR3 regions, the team built TCR beta libraries. In TCRdb, the multiplex PCR reads were re-called with MiXCR into one record per CDR3 protein. The sample includes 540,000 or so distinct CDR3 sequences, roughly 13% seen only once; the top ten take roughly a tenth. The sample also formed part of further work on T cells in Graves' hyperthyroidism and ophthalmopathy.

The input for sequencing was peripheral blood mononuclear cells (PBMCs), taken at new diagnosis, from a patient treated with antithyroid drugs. The receptor set was obtained from a man in his thirties or forties with Graves disease.

This clonotype was seen a handful of times. The chain carries TRBV19 and TRBJ2-2, with 9 bases matching TRBD1. The J segment lost 2 bases and the V segment lost 4 bases, leaving 5 bases of the junction unmatched. Germline V gene lookup returns CDR1 LNHDA and CDR2 SQIVND (reference sequence). The CDR3 loop spans 16 amino acids. DNA of the CDR3: TGTGCCAGTAGTACACAGGGGGCCGTTAACACCGGGGAGCTGTTTTTT. Amino acids: CASSTQGAVNTGELFF.

The chain combines TRBV30 with TRBJ2-1; 7 bases line up with TRBD2. V lost 2 bases, J lost 1 base, and 17 bases stayed unmatched. Germline V gene lookup returns CDR1 GTSNPN and CDR2 SVGIG (reference sequence). The CDR3 loop spans 19 amino acids. CDR3 region: CAWSRWASGFLGSYNEQFF. Here the CDR3 DNA reads TGTGCCTGGAGTCGTTGGGCTAGCGGTTTCCTGGGGTCCTACAATGAGCAGTTCTTC.

The rearrangement links TRBV5-1 to TRBJ2-5; 14 bases agree with TRBD2. Germline assignment: CDR1 SGHRS and CDR2 YFSETQ. This CDR3 has 18 residues. After removal of 0 bases from V and 3 bases from J, the junction contained 7 bases not matched to a gene. The chain's CDR3 is CASSLDPTSGREEETQYF. DNA for the CDR3: TGCGCCAGCAGCTTGGACCCGACTAGCGGGAGGGAAGAAGAGACCCAGTACTTC. The full variable domain, rest sourced from reference TRBV5-1 and TRBJ2-5, is KAGVTQTPRYLIKTRGQQVTLSCSPISGHRSVSWYQQTPGQGLQFLFEYFSETQRNKGNFPGRFSGRQFSNSRSEMNVSTLELGDSALYLCASSLDPTSGREEETQYFGPGTRLLVL.

This clonotype has ten or more counts. The V gene is TRBV7-3, the J gene TRBJ2-3, with a possible D match to TRBD2 (6 bases). Trimming shortened V by 5 bases and J by 0 bases, and 12 bases separated the two germline ends. The CDR3 is 15 amino acids. The germline V gene has CDR1 SGHTA and CDR2 FQGTGA. CDR3 DNA: TGTGCCAGCAGCCCGCAGCGGGCCAGCACAGATACGCAGTATTTT. Its protein is CASSPQRASTDTQYF.

Remarks on this clonotype: A much larger clone differs from this one at a single base, so this may be a read error. The genes are TRBV7-2 and TRBJ1-1; tentatively, D is TRBD1 (6 bases). The CDR3 contains 13 residues. Germline lookup yields CDR1 SGHTA and CDR2 FQGNSA. Trimming left V 5 bases short and J 11 bases short, with 18 bases between. CDR3 region: CTSSRPGHSTAFF. DNA of the CDR3: TGTACCAGCAGCCGGCCGGGACACTCTACGGCTTTCTTT.

This clonotype was found a few times. This chain links TRBV29-1 with TRBJ2-7; no reliable D call. Trimming pared 7 bases from V and 4 bases from J, leaving 17 bases between. The CDR3 contains 13 residues. Per the germline V gene, CDR1 is SQVTM and CDR2 is ANQGSEA. The DNA of the CDR3 is TGCAGCGCCCTAATAGGAGTATCTTACGAGCAGTACTTC. Translating gives CSALIGVSYEQYF.

This clonotype was counted a few times. V gene TRBV5-5 combines with J gene TRBJ1-4; D uncertain. The germline CDR1 and CDR2 sequences are SGHKS and YYEKEE (reference sequence). Trimming left V 1 base short and J 8 bases short, with 9 bases between. This CDR3 is 13 amino acids long. The CDR3 region has the DNA TGTGCCAGCAGCTTGTGGGCCTCCGAAAAACTGTTTTTT. This gives the protein CASSLWASEKLFF. Full variable domain (outside the CDR3, taken from reference TRBV5-5 and TRBJ1-4): DAGVTQSPTHLIKTRGQQVTLRCSPISGHKSVSWYQQVLGQGPQFIFQYYEKEERGRGNFPDRFSARQFPNYSSELNVNALLLGDSALYLCASSLWASEKLFFGSGTQLSVL.

A remark on this clonotype: This likely reflects a read error, since a far larger clone is one base away. The chain uses TRBV20-1 and TRBJ2-3; 7 positions match TRBD1. The J call is uncertain, as TRBJ2-7 better fits the DNA end. The CDR3 is 18 residues long. Germline V gene data show CDR1 as DFQATT and CDR2 as SNEGSKA (reference sequence). The CDR3 here is CSADPQGNDLDTTYEQYF. Written as DNA, the CDR3 is TGCAGTGCTGACCCACAGGGGAACGACCTCGATACGACCTACGAGCAGTACTTC.

This clonotype was seen many times. The genes are TRBV6-1 and TRBJ1-1, with a possible D match to TRBD1 (5 bases). Trimming shortened V by 7 bases and J by 12 bases, and 21 bases separated the two germline ends. Germline loops: CDR1 MNHNS, CDR2 SASEGT. The CDR3 loop spans 13 amino acids. The chain's CDR3 is CASILPGDYRPFF. Here the CDR3 DNA reads TGTGCCAGCATCCTTCCCGGGGACTATAGGCCTTTCTTT.

The sample holds many counts of this clonotype. The V call is TRBV29-1, the J call TRBJ1-1; weak D call: TRBD1 (5 bases). Trimming left V 7 bases short and J 4 bases short, with 16 bases between. CDR1 is SQVTM and CDR2 is ANQGSEA in the germline V gene. The CDR3 has 13 residues. CDR3 DNA sequence: TGCAGCGCCACGCTGGGGGGAGGCACTGAAGCTTTCTTT. This encodes CSATLGGGTEAFF.

CDR3 amino acids: CASRGETSNSPLHF. CDR3 DNA: TGTGCCAGCAGAGGCGAAACCAGTAATTCACCCCTCCACTTT. The rearrangement uses TRBV27 and TRBJ1-6; D gene ambiguous. Between the trimmed V and J ends, which lost 6 bases and 6 bases, there was a span of 12 bases. The CDR3 is 14 amino acids. CDR1 and CDR2 from the germline V gene are MNHEY and SMNVEV (reference sequence).

This clonotype was counted at least ten times. The CDR3 loop is CASSLGLAGVTGELFF. CDR3 bases: TGTGCCAGCAGCCTGGGACTAGCGGGGGTTACCGGGGAGCTGTTTTTT. The chain is built from TRBV5-6 and TRBJ2-2; 14 bases fit TRBD2. This CDR3 comprises 16 residues. Germline V lookup: CDR1 SGHDT, CDR2 YYEEEE. Unmatched junction bases numbered 4, after V lost 4 bases and J lost 5 bases.

This clonotype was observed many times. The V call is TRBV5-1, the J call TRBJ1-4; TRBD1 might be the D (6 bases). Trimming took 4 bases from V and 8 from J, leaving 18 bases between them. Per the germline V gene, CDR1 is SGHRS and CDR2 is YFSETQ. The CDR3 runs 15 residues. The CDR3 DNA reads TGCGCCAGCAGCCGTACCCCAGGGGCAGACGAAAAACTGTTTTTT. Translation: CASSRTPGADEKLFF. Together with reference TRBV5-1 and TRBJ1-4, the CDR3 gives the full variable domain: KAGVTQTPRYLIKTRGQQVTLSCSPISGHRSVSWYQQTPGQGLQFLFEYFSETQRNKGNFPGRFSGRQFSNSRSEMNVSTLELGDSALYLCASSRTPGADEKLFFGSGTQLSVL.